The sequence of this T cell receptor beta chain was determined in a study of blood T cell repertoires in COVID-19. Overall study: In each case, the material was cDNA or gDNA derived from T cells, B-cell-depleted T cells, or PBMCs.

Some clones are missing from TCRdb's copy, which holds only in-frame ones; the method was immunoSEQ multiplex PCR. The sample carries more than 80,000 clones, around 88% recorded once. The CDR3 contains 15 residues. V was clipped by 11 bases and J by 7 bases; unmatched bases: 12. CDR1 MDHEN and CDR2 SYDVKM come from the germline V gene. V is TRBV28 and J is TRBJ1-6, with 9 bases fitting TRBD1. The sequenced sample consisted of peripheral blood. This TCR was recovered from a man aged 80 or over with acute or convalescent COVID-19. CDR3 region: CASTVYGTGNSPLHF. The CDR3 DNA is TGTGCCTCCACGGTATACGGGACAGGGAATTCACCCCTCCACTTT.